Sequencing of this T cell receptor (beta chain) was carried out in a study of T cell repertoires in cytomegalovirus infection (dated by TCRdb to the late 2010s). With regard to the full study: Donor HLA type was relevant to the analysis, because carriage of CMV infection together with the matching HLA type was indicated by public TCR beta signatures. What the authors observed across the whole study: In both this cohort and an independent cohort of several hundred donors, the cumulative frequency of public TCR beta family members distinguished carriers of CMV infection plus the relevant HLA type. The ex vivo response was dominated by HLA-C-restricted CMV-specific TCR beta clonotypes, which also provided the single most frequent clonotype in two of eight donors.

Sequencing was carried out with an Illumina HiSeq 1500. The public reads were quality trimmed at Q25 with fastp and then assembled into clones with MiXCR by TCRdb, keeping productive beta chains. Entries that share a CDR3 protein sequence are merged under the most common genes and DNA. The sample yields 350,000 to 550,000 distinct CDR3 sequences; 31% were counted once. Roughly 13% of the sample is in the top ten clones. A note on this clonotype: This clone's antigen is unknown. The sample holds no much larger clone one base away, and base qualities are not on file.

The germline V gene (reference sequence) sets CDR1 to MNHEY and CDR2 to SMNVEV. Between the V and J ends, shortened by 5 bases and 2 bases respectively, the junction contains 12 bases. From cysteine to phenylalanine, the CDR3 is 14 amino acids long. The DNA shown is the 42-base CDR3, in frame from base 1. The sample consisted of PBMCs. This clonotype was obtained from a human donor in good health (CMV status not recorded). Some clones in this sample may be carry-over from other donors' samples. This sequence uses TRBV27 and TRBJ1-1, and TRBD1 may be the D gene, going by 5 matching bases. The CDR3 protein is CASSRTTENTEAFF. The DNA is TGTGCCAGCAGTCGAACGACAGAAAACACTGAAGCTTTCTTT.